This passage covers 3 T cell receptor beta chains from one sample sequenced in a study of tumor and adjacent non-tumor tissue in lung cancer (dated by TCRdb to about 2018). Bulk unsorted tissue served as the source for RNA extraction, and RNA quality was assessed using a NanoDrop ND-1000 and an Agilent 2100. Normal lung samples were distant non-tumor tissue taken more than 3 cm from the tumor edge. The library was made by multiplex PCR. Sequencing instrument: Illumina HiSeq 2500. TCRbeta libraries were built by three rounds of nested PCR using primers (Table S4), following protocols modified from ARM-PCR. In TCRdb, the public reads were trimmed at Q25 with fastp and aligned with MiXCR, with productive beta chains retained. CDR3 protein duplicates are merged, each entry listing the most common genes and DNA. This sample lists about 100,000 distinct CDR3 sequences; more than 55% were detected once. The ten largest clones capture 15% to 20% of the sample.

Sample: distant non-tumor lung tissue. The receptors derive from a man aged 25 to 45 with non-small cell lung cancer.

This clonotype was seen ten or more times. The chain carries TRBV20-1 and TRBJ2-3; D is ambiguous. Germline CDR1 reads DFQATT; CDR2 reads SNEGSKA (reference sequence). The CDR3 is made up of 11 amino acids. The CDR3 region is CSSGTGDTQYF. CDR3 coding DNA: TGCAGCTCCGGCACGGGAGATACGCAGTATTTT.

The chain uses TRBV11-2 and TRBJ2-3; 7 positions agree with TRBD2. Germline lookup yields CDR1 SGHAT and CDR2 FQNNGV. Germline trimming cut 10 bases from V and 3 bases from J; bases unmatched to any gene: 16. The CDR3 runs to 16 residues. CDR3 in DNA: TGTGCCAACAGTTCAGGACTAGAGGGAGGAACAGATACGCAGTATTTT. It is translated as CANSSGLEGGTDTQYF.

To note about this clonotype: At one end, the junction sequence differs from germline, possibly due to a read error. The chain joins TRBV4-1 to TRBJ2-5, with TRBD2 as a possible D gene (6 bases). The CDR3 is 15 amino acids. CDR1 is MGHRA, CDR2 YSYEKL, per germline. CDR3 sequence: CTSSQDRDEEETQYF. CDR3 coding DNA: TGCACTAGCAGCCAAGATCGGGATGAGGAAGAGACCCAGTACTTT.